This T cell receptor (beta chain) emerged from a study of regulatory T cells in long-lasting Graves disease. Study-wide findings and caveats: TRBV28, TRBJ1-2 and TRBJ2-5 emerged as the favored segments in persistent disease. Newly diagnosed Graves' patients exceeded persistent ones in TCR diversity. A greater number of public clonotypes (around 2,700) was shared by persistent patients than by new patients (over 900).

This CDR3 has 15 residues. Germline-derived CDR1 and CDR2 are DFQATT and SNEGSKA (reference sequence). The V end lost 2 bases, the J end lost 5 bases, and 18 bases lay between the germline ends. This clonotype was counted many times. The antigen is not known. Investigators prepared the TCR beta libraries by applying iRepertoire HTBI primers and Arm-PCR of CDR3 regions. TCRdb re-called the multiplex PCR reads with MiXCR, one entry per CDR3 protein. The sample has hundreds of thousands of distinct CDR3 sequences, about 22% seen once. The time point was: persistent/refractory GD, antithyroid drugs over 5 years with positive TRAb. There was RNA extracted from PBMCs, and the TCR library was made from it.

The rearrangement uses TRBV20-1 and TRBJ2-5; TRBD2 is a possible D gene (6 bases). This sample comprised peripheral blood mononuclear cells (PBMCs), obtained when the disease was refractory, from a patient treated with antithyroid drugs. The source of this sequence is a female donor with Graves disease. CDR3: CSARPSGAGRETQYF. The CDR3 DNA reads as TGCAGTGCTAGACCCTCCGGGGCGGGACGGGAGACCCAGTACTTC.